Listed below are T cell receptor beta chains from one sample, sequenced in a study of Ad26.COV2.S vaccination and SARS-CoV-2 variants. TCRdb's table, derived via immunoSEQ multiplex PCR, lists solely in-frame clones and lacks some. The data contain a few hundred thousand clones, roughly 90% of them singletons. This specimen consisted of peripheral blood, obtained in a trial of Ad26.COV2.S vaccine versus placebo. The receptors shown here come from a person aged 18-60 years who received the Ad26.COV2.S COVID-19 vaccine or a placebo. CDR3s include the opening cysteine and the closing phenylalanine or tryptophan.

v_call	j_call	cdr3_aa
TRBV3-1/TRBV3-2	TRBJ2-1	CASSQDRVAKGVEQFF
TRBV6-2/TRBV6-3	TRBJ1-1	CASSYPLMNTEAFF
TRBV12-3/TRBV12-4	TRBJ1-5	CASSVDRGQPQHF
TRBV5-1	TRBJ2-7	CASSVEQGYEQYF
TRBV19	TRBJ2-3	CASSIGDTQYF
TRBV3-1/TRBV3-2	TRBJ2-1	CASSRLANEQFF
TRBV5-1	TRBJ1-4	CASSPPAGAFNEKLFF
TRBV9	TRBJ1-1	CASSEGTWTEAFF
TRBV7-9	TRBJ1-2	CAGRQGAGYGYTF
TRBV28	TRBJ2-3	CASSFSGGYTDTQYF
TRBV19	TRBJ1-2	CASSINAGYGYTF
TRBV4-2	TRBJ1-2	CASSQDPQGALNYGYTF
TRBV7-2	TRBJ2-5	CASSPTSGGETQYF
TRBV4-1	TRBJ1-5	CASSQGSATLKGKGSNQPQHF
TRBV11-2	TRBJ1-5	CASSLGPSQGDQPQHF
TRBV18	TRBJ1-1	CASSPPDMNTEAFF
TRBV7-2	TRBJ2-2	CASSNRDGGELFF
TRBV5-4	TRBJ1-1	CASSLGQGLTEAFF
TRBV21-1	TRBJ2-5	CASSTSASGRQETQYF
TRBV6-6	TRBJ2-3	CASRFQGTDTQYF
TRBV15	TRBJ2-5	CATSRDGEVGETQYF
TRBV11-1	TRBJ2-3	CASSLDPSYLPDTQYF
TRBV18	TRBJ2-2	CASSPPGGVATGELFF
TRBV9	TRBJ2-2	CASSVDIRITGELFF
TRBV24-1	TRBJ2-1	CATSDSTSGHYNEQFF
TRBV19	TRBJ1-4	CASKPGQGTNEKLFF